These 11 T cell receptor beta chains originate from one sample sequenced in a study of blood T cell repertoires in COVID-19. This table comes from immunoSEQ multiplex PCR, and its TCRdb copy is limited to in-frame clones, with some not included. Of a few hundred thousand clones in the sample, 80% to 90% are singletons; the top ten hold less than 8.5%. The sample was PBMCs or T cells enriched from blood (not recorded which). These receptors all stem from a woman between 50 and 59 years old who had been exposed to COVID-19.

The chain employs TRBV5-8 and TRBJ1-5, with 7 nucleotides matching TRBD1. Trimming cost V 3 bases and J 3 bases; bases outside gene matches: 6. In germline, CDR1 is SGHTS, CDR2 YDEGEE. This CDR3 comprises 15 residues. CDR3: CASSSSGQINQPQHF. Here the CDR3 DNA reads TGTGCCAGCAGCTCGTCGGGACAGATCAATCAGCCCCAGCATTTT. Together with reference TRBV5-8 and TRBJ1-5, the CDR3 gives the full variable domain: EAGVTQSPTHLIKTRGQQATLRCSPISGHTSVYWYQQALGLGLQFLLWYDEGEERNRGNFPPRFSGRQFPNYSSELNVNALELEDSALYLCASSSSGQINQPQHFGDGTRLSIL.

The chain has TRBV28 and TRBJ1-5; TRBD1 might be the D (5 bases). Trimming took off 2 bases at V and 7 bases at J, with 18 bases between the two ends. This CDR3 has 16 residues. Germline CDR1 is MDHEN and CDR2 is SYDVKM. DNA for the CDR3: TGTGCCAGCAGTTTACGCCGGATTTCAGGGAGGCAGCCCCAGCATTTT. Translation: CASSLRRISGRQPQHF.

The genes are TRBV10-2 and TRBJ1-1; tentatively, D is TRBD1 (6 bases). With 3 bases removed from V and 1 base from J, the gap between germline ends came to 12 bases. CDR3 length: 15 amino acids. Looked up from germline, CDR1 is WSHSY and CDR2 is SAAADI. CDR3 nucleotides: TGCGCCAGCAGTGACAGGGGTGGTCAGAACACTGAAGCTTTCTTT. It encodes CASSDRGGQNTEAFF.

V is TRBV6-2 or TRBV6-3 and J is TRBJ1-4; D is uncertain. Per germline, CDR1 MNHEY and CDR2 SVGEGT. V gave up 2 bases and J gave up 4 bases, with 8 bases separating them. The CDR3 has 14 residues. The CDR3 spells CASSYRSYNEKLFF. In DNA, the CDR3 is TGTGCCAGCAGTTACCGCAGTTATAATGAAAAACTGTTTTTT.

The CDR3 region is CASSLGPPSGANVLTF. As DNA, the CDR3 is TGTGCCAGCAGTCTAGGCCCCCCCTCTGGGGCCAACGTCCTGACTTTC. The chain combines TRBV6-2 or TRBV6-3 with TRBJ2-6; D remains unclear. Per germline, CDR1 MNHEY and CDR2 SVGEGT. CDR3 length: 16 amino acids. V was clipped by 5 bases and J by 0 bases, with 11 bases between them.

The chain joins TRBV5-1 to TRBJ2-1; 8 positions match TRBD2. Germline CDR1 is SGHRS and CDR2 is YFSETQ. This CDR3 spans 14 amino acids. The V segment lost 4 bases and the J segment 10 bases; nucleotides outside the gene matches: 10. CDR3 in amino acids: CASSPTGGAGEQFF. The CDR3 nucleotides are TGCGCCAGCAGCCCTACCGGGGGGGCTGGAGAGCAGTTCTTC.

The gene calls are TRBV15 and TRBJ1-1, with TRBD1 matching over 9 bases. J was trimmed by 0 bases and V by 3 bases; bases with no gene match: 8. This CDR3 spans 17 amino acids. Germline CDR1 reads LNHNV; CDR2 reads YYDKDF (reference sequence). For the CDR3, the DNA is TGTGCCACCAGCAGGGGACAGGGTTATACCATGAACACTGAAGCTTTCTTT. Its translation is CATSRGQGYTMNTEAFF.

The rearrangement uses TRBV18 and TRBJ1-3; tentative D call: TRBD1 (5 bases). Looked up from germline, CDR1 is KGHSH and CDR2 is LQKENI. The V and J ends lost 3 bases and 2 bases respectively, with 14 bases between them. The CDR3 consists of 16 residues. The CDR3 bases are TGTGCCAGCTCACCGGACGGGGGAGGGCCTGGAAACACCATATATTTT. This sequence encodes CASSPDGGGPGNTIYF.

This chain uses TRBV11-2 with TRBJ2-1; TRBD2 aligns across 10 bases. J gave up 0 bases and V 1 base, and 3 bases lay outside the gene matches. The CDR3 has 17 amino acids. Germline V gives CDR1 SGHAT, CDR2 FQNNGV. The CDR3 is CASSLGTSGGSYNEQFF. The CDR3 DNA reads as TGTGCCAGCAGCTTAGGGACTAGCGGTGGCTCCTACAATGAGCAGTTCTTC.

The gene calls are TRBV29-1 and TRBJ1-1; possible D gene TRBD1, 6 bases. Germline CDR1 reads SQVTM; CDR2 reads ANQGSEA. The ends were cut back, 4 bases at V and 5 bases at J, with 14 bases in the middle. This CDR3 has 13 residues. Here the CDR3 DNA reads TGCAGCGTTGCGTCTACAGGGAGAACTGAAGCTTTCTTT. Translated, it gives CSVASTGRTEAFF.

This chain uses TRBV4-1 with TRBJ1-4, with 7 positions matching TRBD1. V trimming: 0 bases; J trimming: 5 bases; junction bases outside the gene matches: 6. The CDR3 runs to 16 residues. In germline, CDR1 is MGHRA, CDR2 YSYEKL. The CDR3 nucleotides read TGCGCCAGCAGCCAAGAAGGGGACAGTCTAAATGAAAAACTGTTTTTT. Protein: CASSQEGDSLNEKLFF.